This section outlines one T cell receptor (beta chain) sequence together with its context. These data are taken from a study of CD8 T cells in ankylosing spondylitis. CDR3 length equals 15 residues. After removal of 5 bases from V and 4 bases from J, the junction contained 6 bases not matched to a gene. Via MiXCR, TCRdb re-called the 5' RACE reads, giving one row per CDR3 protein. The sample yields about 310,000 distinct CDR3 sequences, less than 25% seen once. The sequence derives from a female donor with ankylosing spondylitis or in good health (not recorded which). The gene calls are TRBV12-3 or TRBV12-4 and TRBJ2-2; TRBD1 matches 8 bases. Source material: blood, either unsorted or a sorted T cell fraction (not recorded which). This chain's CDR3 is CASSRRQGPTGELFF. In DNA form, the CDR3 reads TGTGCCAGCAGTAGACGACAGGGGCCCACCGGGGAGCTGTTTTTT.